This T cell receptor (beta chain) stems from a study of cytomegalovirus exposure and HLA in healthy donors. With 60 Vbeta and 13 Jbeta primers, the PCR was carried out. Repertoires were generated with immunoSEQ multiplex PCR, while TCRdb's copy carries only in-frame clones and drops some. The profile shows 160,000 or so clones, 78% of them singletons. Unmatched junction bases numbered 3, after V lost 4 bases and J lost 7 bases. Germline CDR1 reads LNHDA; CDR2 reads SQIVND (reference sequence). The CDR3 is 13 residues long. V usage is TRBV19 and J usage is TRBJ2-5, with TRBD1 identical over 10 bases. The origin of this receptor is a woman in her thirties or forties in good health and CMV-seronegative. Material for sequencing was PBMCs. CDR3 protein: CASSTRTGGTQYF. Written as DNA, the CDR3 is TGTGCCAGTAGTACCCGGACAGGGGGGACCCAGTACTTC.